This T cell receptor (beta chain) was sequenced during a study of T cell repertoires in cytomegalovirus infection. As for the study in general: Recently identified HLA-C-restricted CMV epitopes were used, and well-studied HLA-B-restricted CMV epitopes were used as well.

Study-wide results and caveats: HLA-C-restricted CMV-specific TCR beta clonotypes prevailed in the ex vivo response.

TCRdb passed the reads through MiXCR, listing each CDR3 protein once. The sample consists of under 200,000 distinct CDR3 sequences, approximately 21% of them appearing once. As to this clonotype: Its antigen is as yet unknown.

V shed 1 base, J shed 3 bases, and the junction held 7 bases outside the gene matches. Germline CDR1 reads SQVTM; CDR2 reads ANQGSEA. The CDR3 has 18 residues. This TCR came from a human donor in good health (CMV status not recorded). Some clones in this sample may be carry-over from other donors' samples. The sample consisted of CD8+ T cells from cultured PBMCs, taken from culture after CMV antigen stimulation. This chain connects TRBV29-1 to TRBJ2-6; 12 nucleotides align to TRBD1. The DNA for the CDR3 is TGCAGCGTTGAAGTGAGGGACAGGGGGCTTAATGGGGCCAACGTCCTGACTTTC. This gives the protein CSVEVRDRGLNGANVLTF.